These 23 T cell receptor beta chains were all obtained from the same sample, sequenced in a study of T cells after posttransplantation cyclophosphamide. The method was immunoSEQ multiplex PCR; TCRdb's version includes in-frame clones alone and lacks a portion of them. The sample contains tens of thousands of clones, none occurring once; over 1.3% lies in the top ten. Sequenced input: PBMCs. These receptors came from a man in his forties or fifties in good health, CMV-negative, and a related stem cell transplant donor.

This clone occurred many times. The chain combines TRBV15 with TRBJ2-5; tentatively, D is TRBD1 (5 bases). This CDR3 region has 17 residues. Germline assignment: CDR1 LNHNV and CDR2 YYDKDF (reference sequence). The V and J ends lost 1 base and 5 bases respectively, with 20 bases between them. The CDR3 bases are TGTGCCACCAGCAGAGGCGAAACCAGGGCAGCGTCGGAGACCCAGTACTTC. Amino acid sequence: CATSRGETRAASETQYF.

This clone was seen repeatedly, ten times or more. The V call is TRBV5-1, the J call TRBJ2-2, with D maybe TRBD1 (5 bases). Trimming cost V 3 bases and J 7 bases, with 13 bases left between them. The CDR3 length is 14 residues. The germline gives CDR1 SGHRS, CDR2 YFSETQ. CDR3 in amino acids: CASSSQGLFGELFF. The DNA for the CDR3 is TGCGCCAGCAGCTCCCAGGGATTGTTCGGGGAGCTGTTTTTT.

This clone was observed many times. The rearrangement links TRBV5-5 to TRBJ1-1; a weak D match, TRBD1 (5 bases). The CDR3 contains 14 residues. V was cut by 4 bases and J by 1 base, with 11 bases left in between. The germline CDR1 and CDR2 sequences are SGHKS and YYEKEE (reference sequence). The CDR3 nucleotides are TGTGCCAGCAGCCGCCGGGGGGAGAACACTGAAGCTTTCTTT. Translation gives CASSRRGENTEAFF. The variable domain in full, completed from reference TRBV5-5 and TRBJ1-1, reads DAGVTQSPTHLIKTRGQQVTLRCSPISGHKSVSWYQQVLGQGPQFIFQYYEKEERGRGNFPDRFSARQFPNYSSELNVNALLLGDSALYLCASSRRGENTEAFFGQGTRLTVV.

This clone was detected ten times or more. The junction departs from germline at one end; a sequencing error may be responsible. The J gene is TRBJ2-1, the V gene TRBV27; no clear D gene. The germline CDR1 and CDR2 sequences are MNHEY and SMNVEV (reference sequence). The CDR3 sequence is 12 residues long. This CDR3 reads CATAVPYGIEVF. For the CDR3, the DNA is TGTGCCACAGCAGTCCCCTACGGCATTGAGGTCTTC.

In its sample, this clone was seen many times. This chain connects TRBV20-1 to TRBJ2-1, with D maybe TRBD2 (6 bases). Trimming removed 6 bases from V and 13 bases from J, with 13 bases in between. Germline values: CDR1 DFQATT, CDR2 SNEGSKA (reference sequence). The length of the CDR3 is 10 residues. CDR3 nucleotides: TGCAGTGCGACGTCGGACTATCAGTTCTTC. Its protein is CSATSDYQFF.

This clone was counted at least ten times. The rearrangement uses TRBV6-1 and TRBJ1-5, with a tentative D call TRBD1 (6 bases). Per germline, CDR1 MNHNS and CDR2 SASEGT. The CDR3 has 15 amino acids. V was cut by 6 bases and J by 7 bases, with 19 bases left in between. This CDR3 is CASSGITGSGQPQHF. The CDR3 DNA is TGTGCCAGCAGCGGCATAACAGGGTCCGGACAGCCCCAGCATTTT.

This clone was observed at least ten times. V usage is TRBV28 and J usage is TRBJ2-7; D is ambiguous. Germline V gene lookup returns CDR1 MDHEN and CDR2 SYDVKM. Between the trimmed V and J ends, which lost 3 bases and 5 bases, there was a span of 11 bases. The CDR3 sequence is 13 residues long. Written as DNA, the CDR3 is TGTGCCAGCAGTTTCGGTATATTAGACGAGCAGTACTTC. Translation gives CASSFGILDEQYF.

This clone was seen at least ten times. The genes are TRBV19 and TRBJ2-1, with 16 bases matching TRBD2. The ends lost 6 bases at V and 8 bases at J; junction bases unmatched: 4. The CDR3 is 15 residues long. Per the germline V gene, CDR1 is LNHDA and CDR2 is SQIVND (reference sequence). The chain's CDR3 is CASRGLAGGRDEQFF. DNA for the CDR3: TGTGCCAGTAGGGGACTAGCGGGGGGGCGTGATGAGCAGTTCTTC.

This clone was seen repeatedly, ten times or more. The V call is TRBV7-9, the J call TRBJ2-3, with 8 bases that match TRBD1. Germline CDR1 is SEHNR and CDR2 is FQNEAQ (reference sequence). This CDR3 is 16 amino acids long. The ends lost 6 bases at V and 3 bases at J; junction bases unmatched: 11. Written as DNA, the CDR3 is TGTGCCAGCAGATTCAATACAGGGGGTGTTACAGATACGCAGTATTTT. Protein: CASRFNTGGVTDTQYF.

In this sample, this clone turned up many times. The V gene is TRBV28, the J gene TRBJ2-7; the D is unclear. The V gene's germline CDR1 is MDHEN and CDR2 SYDVKM. V gave up 5 bases and J gave up 5 bases, with 13 bases separating them. There are 13 residues in the CDR3. The CDR3 sequence is CASSPPGYNEQYF. The CDR3 DNA follows: TGTGCCAGCAGTCCCCCCGGGTACAACGAGCAGTACTTC. The variable domain in full, completed from reference TRBV28 and TRBJ2-7, reads DVKVTQSSRYLVKRTGEKVFLECVQDMDHENMFWYRQDPGLGLRLIYFSYDVKMKEKGDIPEGYSVSREKKERFSLILESASTNQTSMYLCASSPPGYNEQYFGPGTRLTVT.

This clone showed up many times. The V gene is TRBV5-4, the J gene TRBJ1-4, with a weak D call TRBD1 (5 bases). This CDR3 is built from 15 residues. Germline CDR1 is SGHNT and CDR2 is YYREEE (reference sequence). Trimming removed 3 bases from V and 1 base from J, with 10 bases in between. The CDR3 loop is CASSSSGLTNEKLFF. In DNA, the CDR3 is TGTGCCAGCAGCTCTTCAGGGCTAACTAATGAAAAACTGTTTTTT.

This clone was recorded at least ten times. CDR3 coding DNA: TGTGCCAGCAGCGCTGTCCCGGGACTAGCGGAGAGCTCCTACAATGAGCAGTTCTTC. Amino acid sequence: CASSAVPGLAESSYNEQFF. The rearrangement uses TRBV7-6 and TRBJ2-1; TRBD2 agrees at 11 bases. V lost 5 bases and J lost 0; bases outside the gene matches: 12. The CDR3 totals 19 residues. Per germline, CDR1 SGHVS and CDR2 FNYEAQ.

This clone was counted ten times or more. J is TRBJ2-3 and V is TRBV7-2, with D perhaps matching TRBD1 (5 bases). CDR3 length: 11 residues. Trimming took off 2 bases at V and 8 bases at J, with 5 bases between the two ends. Germline CDR1 reads SGHTA; CDR2 reads FQGNSA. The CDR3 is CASSLRGTQYF. The DNA for the CDR3 is TGTGCCAGCAGCTTAAGGGGTACGCAGTATTTT.

This clone occurred many times. This chain links TRBV2 with TRBJ1-1; D ambiguous. Deletions cut 6 bases from V and 2 bases from J, with 10 bases between. Germline CDR1 and CDR2: SNHLY and FYNNEI. This CDR3 contains 13 residues. The DNA for the CDR3 is TGTGCCAGCAGGACGGAGGGAAACACTGAAGCTTTCTTT. Translating gives CASRTEGNTEAFF.

There are many counts of this clone. This chain uses TRBV27 with TRBJ2-3; the match to TRBD2 covers 15 bases. The CDR3 has 16 amino acids. Germline V CDR1 and CDR2: MNHEY, SMNVEV (reference sequence). Germline trimming cut 6 bases from V and 2 bases from J; bases unmatched to any gene: 3. The CDR3 loop is CASRRTSGGATDTQYF. As DNA, the CDR3 is TGTGCCAGCAGACGGACTAGCGGGGGGGCCACAGATACGCAGTATTTT.

This clone was counted many times. V is TRBV7-9 and J is TRBJ2-6, with a possible D match to TRBD1 (5 bases). Germline V gene lookup returns CDR1 SEHNR and CDR2 FQNEAQ (reference sequence). The ends were cut back, 1 base at V and 2 bases at J, with 9 bases in the middle. The CDR3 loop spans 16 amino acids. This CDR3 is CASSLGPGTGANVLTF. As DNA, the CDR3 is TGTGCCAGCAGCTTAGGTCCAGGGACTGGGGCCAACGTCCTGACTTTC. The variable domain in full, with the rest retrieved from reference TRBV7-9 and TRBJ2-6, is DTGVSQNPRHKITKRGQNVTFRCDPISEHNRLYWYRQTLGQGPEFLTYFQNEAQLEKSRLLSDRFSAERPKGSFSTLEIQRTEQGDSAMYLCASSLGPGTGANVLTFGAGSRLTVL.

This clone was recorded many times. The J gene is TRBJ1-1, the V gene TRBV11-2, with a weak D call TRBD1 (5 bases). V was shortened by 3 bases and J by 3 bases, with 11 bases between the two germline ends. The CDR3 contains 14 residues. Germline V CDR1 and CDR2: SGHAT, FQNNGV. CDR3 nucleotides: TGTGCCAGCAGCTTCAGGGAAACGGACACTGAAGCTTTCTTT. Protein: CASSFRETDTEAFF.

The sample holds many counts of this clone. The chain employs TRBV21-1 and TRBJ2-7; no check of the table's D call, TRBD1, against the DNA was made. TRBV21-1 is marked as a pseudogene. The CDR3 extends over 20 amino acids. CDR3 sequence: CASSKVLSFKTGQGYYEQYF. Written as DNA, the CDR3 is TGTGCCAGCAGCAAAGTTTTGTCCTTTAAAACGGGACAGGGGTACTACGAGCAGTACTTC.

The CDR3 loop is CASRPGRVEQYF. CDR3 sequence (DNA): TGTGCCAGCAGGCCAGGCAGGGTCGAGCAGTACTTC. This chain joins TRBV6-1 and TRBJ2-5, with a tentative D call TRBD1 (5 bases). The DNA end lines up better with TRBJ2-7; the J call may be wrong. CDR1 and CDR2 (germline): MNHNS, SASEGT. The CDR3 length is 12 residues.

The table lists this clone with many counts. V gene TRBV10-3 combines with J gene TRBJ1-1; D unclear. Germline V CDR1 and CDR2: ENHRY, SYGVKD. This CDR3 is 18 amino acids long. Between the trimmed V and J ends, which lost 8 bases and 3 bases, there was a span of 28 bases. The CDR3 sequence is CAIDNRGNSGEADTEAFF. In nucleotides, the CDR3 is TGTGCCATCGATAATCGAGGGAACTCAGGCGAGGCGGACACTGAAGCTTTCTTT.

This clone was counted ten times or more. The chain couples TRBV7-3 to TRBJ2-7, with 9 bases lining up with TRBD2. V shed 5 bases and J 2 bases; nucleotides not matched to a gene: 7. CDR1 SGHTA and CDR2 FQGTGA come from the germline V gene. This CDR3 is built from 15 residues. In DNA form, the CDR3 reads TGTGCCAGCAGCCCAAAGACTAGCGGAACCTACGAGCAGTACTTC. The encoded protein is CASSPKTSGTYEQYF.

This clone was detected many times. The rearrangement uses TRBV4-2 and TRBJ2-4, with a weak D call TRBD1 (5 bases). The CDR3 extends over 15 amino acids. Trimming removed 0 bases at V and 2 bases at J, with 8 bases between. CDR1 LGHNA and CDR2 YNFKEQ come from the germline V gene. The CDR3 here is CASSQDRVTKNIQYF. In DNA form, the CDR3 reads TGTGCCAGCAGCCAAGACAGGGTAACCAAAAACATTCAGTACTTC.

The table lists this clone with many counts. The V gene is TRBV25-1, the J gene TRBJ2-3; 10 positions agree with TRBD2. The CDR3 contains 14 residues. Germline V gives CDR1 MGHDK, CDR2 SYGVNS. J lost 6 bases, V lost 5 bases, and 5 bases had no gene match. Here the CDR3 DNA reads TGTGCCAGCAGTAGAGCGGGAGGGACGGATACGCAGTATTTT. It encodes CASSRAGGTDTQYF.